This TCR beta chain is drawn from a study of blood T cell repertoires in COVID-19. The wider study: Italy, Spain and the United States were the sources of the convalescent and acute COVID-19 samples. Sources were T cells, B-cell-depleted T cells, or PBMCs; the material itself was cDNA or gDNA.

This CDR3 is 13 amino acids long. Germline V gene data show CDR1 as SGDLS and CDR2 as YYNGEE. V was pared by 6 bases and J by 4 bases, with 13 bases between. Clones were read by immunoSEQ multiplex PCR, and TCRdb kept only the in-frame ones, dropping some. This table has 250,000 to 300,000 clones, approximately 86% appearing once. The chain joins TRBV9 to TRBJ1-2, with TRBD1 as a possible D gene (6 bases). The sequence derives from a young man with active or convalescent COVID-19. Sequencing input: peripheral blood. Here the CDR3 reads CASTTGGPYGYTF. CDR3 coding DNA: TGTGCCAGCACTACGGGGGGGCCCTATGGCTACACCTTC.